This note documents a single T cell receptor beta chain sequence. The entry originates in a study of shared clonotypes between healthy human individuals. V was trimmed by 4 bases and J by 3 bases, leaving 9 bases between them. The CDR3 sequence is 13 residues long. The V gene's germline CDR1 is MRHNA and CDR2 SNTAGT. The deep-level immunoSEQ assay was used. In the original workflow: ImmunoSEQ output held junction-only sequences without quality scores, so filtering differed. TCRdb's copy holds only in-frame clones and misses some; the assay was immunoSEQ multiplex PCR. The V and J calls and the clone size are those of that table, but D and trimming were determined from the DNA. Of 450,000 to 600,000 clones detected, 75% to 85% appear once; the ten largest clones hold over 10%.

The chain recombines TRBV6-4 with TRBJ1-1; maybe TRBD1 (6 bases). This TCR derives from a woman in her thirties or forties in good health. Some clones in this sample may be carry-over from other donors' samples. Sequencing was carried out using PBMCs. CDR3 sequence reads: CASSVAGDTEAFF. The CDR3 DNA reads TGTGCCAGCAGTGTGGCAGGGGACACTGAAGCTTTCTTT.